This TCR beta chain originates from a study of control samples from healthy donors and cancer patients. The method was immunoSEQ multiplex PCR; TCRdb's version includes in-frame clones alone and lacks a portion of them. The data show 35,000 to 55,000 clones, with about 87% seen just once and about 10% held by the top ten. The CDR3 has 13 residues. This sequence originates from a woman aged 55-70 years with lung cancer. Input material: PBMCs. The rearrangement joins TRBV1 to TRBJ1-2; the D call in the table, TRBD1, was not verified against the DNA. TRBV1 is noted as a pseudogene. This chain's CDR3 is CTSSHRCTGPYTF. In DNA, the CDR3 is TGCACCAGCAGCCACAGATGTACAGGGCCCTACACCTTC.